This T cell receptor (beta chain) emerged from a study of blood T cell repertoires in COVID-19. Trimming shortened V by 7 bases and J by 0 bases, and 12 bases separated the two germline ends. CDR3 size: 14 residues. Looked up from germline, CDR1 is ENHRY and CDR2 is SYGVKD. In this sample, this clone turned up once. Individuals aged about 18 to 100 years were recruited from roughly 22 US areas. Researchers sorted participants into cohorts using their self-reported clinical history. All exposed participants met a person with COVID-19 within 2 weeks before entering the study. Profiling relied on immunoSEQ multiplex PCR, and the TCRdb table lists in-frame clones only, not all of them. This table has roughly 220,000 clones, around 90% appearing once.

Sequenced: PBMCs or T cells enriched from blood (not recorded which). This clonotype originated in a young man who had been exposed to COVID-19. The chain couples TRBV10-3 to TRBJ1-1; TRBD1 is a possible D gene (6 bases). The CDR3 is CAIKGEIVNTEAFF. The CDR3 bases are TGTGCCATCAAGGGGGAAATAGTGAACACTGAAGCTTTCTTT.